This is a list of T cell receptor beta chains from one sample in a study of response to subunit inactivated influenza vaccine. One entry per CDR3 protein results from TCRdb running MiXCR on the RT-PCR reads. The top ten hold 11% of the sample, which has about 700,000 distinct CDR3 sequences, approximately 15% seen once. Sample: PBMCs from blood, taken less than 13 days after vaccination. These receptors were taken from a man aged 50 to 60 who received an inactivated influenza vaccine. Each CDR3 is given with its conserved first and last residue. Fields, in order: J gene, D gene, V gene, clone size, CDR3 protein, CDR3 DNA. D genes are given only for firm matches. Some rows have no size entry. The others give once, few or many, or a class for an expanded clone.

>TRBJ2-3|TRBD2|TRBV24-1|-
CATSETLAGGTDTQYF
TGTGCCACCAGTGAAACACTAGCGGGGGGAACAGATACGCAGTATTTT
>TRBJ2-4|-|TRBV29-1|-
CSVAHSNIQYF
TGCAGCGTTGCACACTCCAACATTCAGTACTTC
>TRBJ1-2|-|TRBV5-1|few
CASSLWGSNYGYTF
TGCGCCAGCAGCTTGTGGGGATCTAACTATGGCTACACCTTC
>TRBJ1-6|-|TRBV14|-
CASSRGREVSPLHF
TGTGCCAGCAGCCGGGGGCGCGAGGTTTCACCCCTCCACTTT
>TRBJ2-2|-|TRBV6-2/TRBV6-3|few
CASSYSPQGLANTGELFF
TGTGCCAGCAGTTACTCGCCTCAGGGACTGGCGAACACCGGGGAGCTGTTTTTT
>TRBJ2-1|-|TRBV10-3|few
CAISEFTGTRPYNEQFF
TGTGCCATCAGTGAGTTCACCGGCACTAGGCCCTACAATGAGCAGTTCTTC
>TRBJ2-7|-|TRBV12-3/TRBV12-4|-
CASSRRWERVPYEQYF
TGTGCCAGCAGCCGACGTTGGGAGCGGGTCCCCTACGAGCAGTACTTC
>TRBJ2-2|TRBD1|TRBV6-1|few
CASSKEGTGGGTGELFF
TGTGCCAGCAGTAAAGAGGGGACAGGGGGCGGCACCGGGGAGCTGTTTTTT
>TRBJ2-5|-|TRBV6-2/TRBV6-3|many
CASRTVQETQYF
TGTGCCAGCAGAACCGTCCAAGAGACCCAGTACTTC
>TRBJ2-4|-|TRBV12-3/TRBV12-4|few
CASSSRQFFKNIQYF
TGTGCCAGCAGTTCGAGACAGTTTTTCAAAAACATTCAGTACTTC
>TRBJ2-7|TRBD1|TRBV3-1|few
CASSQEGDRGPNEQYF
TGTGCCAGCAGCCAAGAGGGGGACAGGGGCCCTAACGAGCAGTACTTC
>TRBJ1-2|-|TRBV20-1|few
CSLDSYGYTF
TGCTCTCTGGACAGCTATGGCTACACCTTC
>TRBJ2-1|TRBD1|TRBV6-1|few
CASNRQGAYNEQFF
TGTGCCAGCAACCGACAGGGGGCCTACAATGAGCAGTTCTTC
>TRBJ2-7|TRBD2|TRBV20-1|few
CSALPAGTYEQYF
TGCAGTGCCCTGCCAGCGGGAACCTACGAGCAGTACTTC
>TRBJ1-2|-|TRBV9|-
CASSVEGRGNYGYTF
TGTGCCAGCAGCGTAGAGGGCAGGGGAAACTATGGCTACACCTTC
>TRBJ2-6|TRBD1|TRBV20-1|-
CSARFRGPTGANVLTF
TGCAGTGCTAGGTTCAGGGGGCCGACTGGGGCCAACGTCCTGACTTTC
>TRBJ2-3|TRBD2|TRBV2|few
CASSDGGGLDTQYF
TGTGCCAGCAGTGATGGCGGGGGGCTGGATACGCAGTATTTT
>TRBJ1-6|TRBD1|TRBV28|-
CASSIGQGNNSPLHF
TGTGCCAGCAGTATAGGACAGGGGAATAATTCACCCCTCCACTTT
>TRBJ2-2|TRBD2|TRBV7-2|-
CASSLGVAGARELFF
TGTGCCAGCAGCTTAGGGGTAGCGGGAGCTAGGGAGCTGTTTTTT
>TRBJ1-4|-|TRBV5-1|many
CASSFVGTNEKLFF
TGCGCCAGCAGCTTCGTGGGCACTAATGAAAAACTGTTTTTT
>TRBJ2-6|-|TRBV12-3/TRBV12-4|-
CASSHTPGAGANVLTF
TGTGCCAGCAGCCACACGCCCGGGGCTGGGGCCAACGTCCTGACTTTC
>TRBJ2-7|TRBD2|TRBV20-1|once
CSARGGGVYEQYF
TGCAGTGCAAGGGGCGGGGGAGTCTACGAGCAGTACTTC
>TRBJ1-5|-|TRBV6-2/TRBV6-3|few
CASKDRINQPQHF
TGTGCCAGCAAGGACAGAATAAATCAGCCCCAGCATTTT
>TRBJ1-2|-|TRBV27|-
CASSSSGGLVYGYTF
TGTGCCAGCAGTTCAAGCGGGGGGCTGGTCTATGGCTACACCTTC
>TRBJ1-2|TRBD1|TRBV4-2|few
CASSRGQASGYTF
TGTGCCAGCAGCCGCGGACAGGCTAGTGGCTACACCTTC
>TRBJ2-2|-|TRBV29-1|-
CSVELPQAGELFF
TGCAGCGTTGAACTACCGCAGGCCGGGGAGCTGTTTTTT
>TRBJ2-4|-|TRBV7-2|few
CASSLRQGRDIQYF
TGTGCCAGCAGCTTAAGGCAGGGAAGAGACATTCAGTACTTC
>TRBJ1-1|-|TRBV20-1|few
CSARVLSTEAFF
TGCAGTGCTAGAGTCCTGAGCACTGAAGCTTTCTTT
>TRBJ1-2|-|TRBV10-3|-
CAISRDTFNYGYTF
TGTGCCATCAGCCGGGATACTTTTAACTATGGCTACACCTTC
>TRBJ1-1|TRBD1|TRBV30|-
CAWTMTGGPTEAFF
TGTGCCTGGACGATGACAGGGGGCCCAACTGAAGCTTTCTTT
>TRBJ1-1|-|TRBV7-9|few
CASSPENWDTEAFF
TGTGCCAGCAGCCCAGAAAACTGGGACACTGAAGCTTTCTTT
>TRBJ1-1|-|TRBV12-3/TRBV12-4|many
CASRMTGPRTEAFF
TGTGCCAGCAGGATGACAGGCCCTCGCACTGAAGCTTTCTTT
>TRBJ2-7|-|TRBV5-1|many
CASSTGLDEQYF
TGCGCCAGCAGCACTGGACTGGACGAGCAGTACTTC
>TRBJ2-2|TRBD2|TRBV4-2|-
CASSREGPGELFF
TGTGCCAGCAGCCGGGAGGGGCCCGGGGAGCTGTTTTTT
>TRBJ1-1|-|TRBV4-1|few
CASGFTGGPNTEAFF
TGCGCCAGCGGCTTTACCGGGGGTCCAAACACTGAAGCTTTCTTT
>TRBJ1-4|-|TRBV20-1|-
CSARRGSGRGEKLFF
TGCAGTGCTAGACGAGGTAGTGGCAGGGGTGAAAAACTGTTTTTT
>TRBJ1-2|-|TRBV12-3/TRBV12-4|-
CASSLKGFGYGYTF
TGTGCCAGCAGTTTGAAAGGGTTTGGCTATGGCTACACCTTC
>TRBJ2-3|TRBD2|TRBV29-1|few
CSVTRGGSTDTQYF
TGCAGCGTTACCCGCGGGGGTAGCACAGATACGCAGTATTTT
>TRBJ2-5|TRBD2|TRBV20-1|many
CSAREAGGPETQYF
TGCAGTGCTAGGGAAGCGGGGGGGCCGGAGACCCAGTACTTC
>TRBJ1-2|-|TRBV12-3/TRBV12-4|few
CASSPQLTRNGYTF
TGTGCCAGCAGTCCTCAATTAACAAGGAATGGCTACACCTTC
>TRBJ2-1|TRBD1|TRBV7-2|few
CASSRWTGGLYEQFF
TGTGCCAGCAGCCGTTGGACAGGGGGATTGTATGAGCAGTTCTTC
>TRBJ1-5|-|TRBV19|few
CASSIGTGSSLSQHF
TGTGCCAGTAGTATAGGTACTGGGAGCAGTTTGTCCCAGCATTTT
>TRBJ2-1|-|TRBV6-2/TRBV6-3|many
CASSYSIRDLRYNEQFF
TGTGCCAGCAGTTACTCGATCCGAGACCTTCGCTACAATGAGCAGTTCTTC